This T cell receptor (beta chain) was sequenced in a study of cytomegalovirus exposure and HLA in healthy donors. Trimming left V 1 base short and J 3 bases short, with 7 bases between. Germline V gene lookup returns CDR1 MDHEN and CDR2 SYDVKM. The CDR3 totals 13 residues. The primer mix had 60 Vbeta and 13 Jbeta primers. Repertoires were generated with immunoSEQ multiplex PCR, while TCRdb's copy carries only in-frame clones and drops some. The sample contains about 260,000 clones, roughly four fifths of which appear only once. The receptor's source is a woman aged 40-49 years in good health and CMV-seropositive. Specimen: PBMCs. The chain couples TRBV28 to TRBJ2-7, with D tentatively TRBD2 (5 bases). CDR3 region: CASSLFGDYEQYF. The CDR3 DNA reads as TGTGCCAGCAGTTTATTCGGGGACTACGAGCAGTACTTC.